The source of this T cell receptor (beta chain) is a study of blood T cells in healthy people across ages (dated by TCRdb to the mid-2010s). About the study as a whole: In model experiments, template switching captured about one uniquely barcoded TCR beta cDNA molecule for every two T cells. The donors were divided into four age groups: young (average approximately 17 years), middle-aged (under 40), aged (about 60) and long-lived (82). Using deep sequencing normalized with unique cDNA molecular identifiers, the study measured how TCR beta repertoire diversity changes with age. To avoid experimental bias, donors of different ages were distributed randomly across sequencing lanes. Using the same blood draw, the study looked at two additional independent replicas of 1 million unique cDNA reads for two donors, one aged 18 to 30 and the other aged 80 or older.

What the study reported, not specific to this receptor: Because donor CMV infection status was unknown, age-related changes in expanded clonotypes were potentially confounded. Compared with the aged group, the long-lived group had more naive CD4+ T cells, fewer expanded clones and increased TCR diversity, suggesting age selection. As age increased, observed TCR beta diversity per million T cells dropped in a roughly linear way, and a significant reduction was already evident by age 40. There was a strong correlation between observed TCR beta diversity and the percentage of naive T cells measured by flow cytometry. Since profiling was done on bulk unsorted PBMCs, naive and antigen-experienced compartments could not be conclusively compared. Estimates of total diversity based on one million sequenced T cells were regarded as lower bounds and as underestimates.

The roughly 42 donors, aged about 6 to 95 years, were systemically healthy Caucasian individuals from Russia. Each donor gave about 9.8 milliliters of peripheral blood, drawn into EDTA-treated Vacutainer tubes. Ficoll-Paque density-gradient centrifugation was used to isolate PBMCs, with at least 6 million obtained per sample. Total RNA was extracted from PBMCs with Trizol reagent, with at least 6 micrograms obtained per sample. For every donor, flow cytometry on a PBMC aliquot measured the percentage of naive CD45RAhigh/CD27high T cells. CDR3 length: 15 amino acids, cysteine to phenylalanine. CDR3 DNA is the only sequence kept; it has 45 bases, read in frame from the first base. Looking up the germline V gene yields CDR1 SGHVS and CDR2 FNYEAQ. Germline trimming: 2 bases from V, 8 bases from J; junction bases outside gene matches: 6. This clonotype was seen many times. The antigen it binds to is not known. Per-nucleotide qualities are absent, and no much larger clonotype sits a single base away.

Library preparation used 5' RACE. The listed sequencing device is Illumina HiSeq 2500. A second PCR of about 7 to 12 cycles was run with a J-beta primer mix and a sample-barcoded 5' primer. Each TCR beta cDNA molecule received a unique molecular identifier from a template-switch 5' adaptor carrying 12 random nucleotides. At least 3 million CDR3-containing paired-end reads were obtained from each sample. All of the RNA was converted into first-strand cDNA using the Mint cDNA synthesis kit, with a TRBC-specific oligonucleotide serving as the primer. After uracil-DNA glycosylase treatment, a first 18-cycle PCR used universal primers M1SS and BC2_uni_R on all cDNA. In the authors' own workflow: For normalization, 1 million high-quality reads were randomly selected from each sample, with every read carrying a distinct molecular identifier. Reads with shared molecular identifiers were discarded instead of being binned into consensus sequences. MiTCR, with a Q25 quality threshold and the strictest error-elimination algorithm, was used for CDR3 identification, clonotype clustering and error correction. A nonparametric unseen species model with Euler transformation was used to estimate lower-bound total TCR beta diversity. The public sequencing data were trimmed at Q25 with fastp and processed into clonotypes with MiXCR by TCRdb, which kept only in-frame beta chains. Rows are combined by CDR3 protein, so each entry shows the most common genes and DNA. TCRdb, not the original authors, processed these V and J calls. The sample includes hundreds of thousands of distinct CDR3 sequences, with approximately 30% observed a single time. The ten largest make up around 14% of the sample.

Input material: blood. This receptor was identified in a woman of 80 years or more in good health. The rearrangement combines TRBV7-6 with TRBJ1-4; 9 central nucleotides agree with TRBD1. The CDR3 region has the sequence CASSLPQGQGEKLFF. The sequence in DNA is TGTGCCAGCAGCTTACCACAGGGACAGGGAGAAAAACTGTTTTTT.